This TCR beta chain was sequenced during a study of tumor-infiltrating lymphocytes in primary liver carcinoma. With regard to this clonotype: Since the CDR3 does not end with the conserved phenylalanine or tryptophan, this likely comes from a read error.

The authors made TCR beta cDNA from 450 to 600 ng total RNA with a constant-region primer. Nested multiplex PCR, run for three rounds with slightly modified ARM-PCR, yielded TCR beta libraries. The first two PCR rounds used TRBV1-TRBV30 primers with a Cbeta primer, nine to eleven cycles each. MiXCR was run by TCRdb on the multiplex PCR reads, yielding one entry per CDR3 protein. The sample shows about 74,000 distinct CDR3 sequences, approximately 70% of them seen only once. The germline V gene encodes CDR1 MNHEY and CDR2 SVGAGI. The CDR3 runs 16 residues. Investigators took RNA and DNA out together from roughly 21-30 mg of unsorted bulk tissue.

The V gene is TRBV6-5, the J gene TRBJ2-6; TRBD1 matches at 7 bases. Sample: liver tumor tissue from sampling region 4. The subset denotes: tumor region T4, right-lateral pole. The source of this sequence is a man aged 40-50 years with primary liver carcinoma and hepatitis B virus infection. The DNA of the CDR3 is TGTGTCAGCAGGGCAGGGGACAGATCAGGGGCCAACGTCCTGACTCTC. Translated: CVSRAGDRSGANVLTL.